Each of the 11 T cell receptor beta chains below was sequenced from the same sample in a study. TCRdb passed the reads through MiXCR, listing each CDR3 protein once. The sample lists more than 1,200 distinct CDR3 sequences, approximately 20% occurring once. The sequenced sample consisted of CD8+ T cells (not recorded whether cultured). Receptor source: a female donor.

By share, this clonotype counts as medium-sized (0.01 to 0.1%). V gene TRBV7-2 combines with J gene TRBJ1-5; TRBD1 is a possible D gene (6 bases). The V gene's germline CDR1 is SGHTA and CDR2 FQGNSA. CDR3 length: 14 residues. V was pared by 5 bases and J by 3 bases, with 11 bases between. CDR3 loop: CASSEDSFNQPQHF. The CDR3 region has the DNA TGTGCCAGCAGCGAGGACAGCTTCAATCAGCCCCAGCATTTT.

This clonotype is labeled as medium-sized (0.01 to 0.1%). The gene calls are TRBV7-9 and TRBJ2-3; 7 positions agree with TRBD2. Per the germline V gene, CDR1 is SEHNR and CDR2 is FQNEAQ (reference sequence). The CDR3 is made up of 13 amino acids. J gave up 2 bases and V 6 bases, and 2 bases lay outside the gene matches. CDR3 in amino acids: CASRREDTDTQYF. In DNA, the CDR3 is TGTGCCAGCAGACGGGAGGACACAGATACGCAGTATTTT. The variable domain in full, with the rest retrieved from reference TRBV7-9 and TRBJ2-3, is DTGVSQNPRHKITKRGQNVTFRCDPISEHNRLYWYRQTLGQGPEFLTYFQNEAQLEKSRLLSDRFSAERPKGSFSTLEIQRTEQGDSAMYLCASRREDTDTQYFGPGTRLTVL.

This clonotype is classed as large (0.1 to 1%). V is TRBV7-9 and J is TRBJ2-2; D possibly uses TRBD1 or TRBD2 (5 bases each). V lost 4 bases, J lost 1 base, and 13 bases lay in between. Germline V gives CDR1 SEHNR, CDR2 FQNEAQ (reference sequence). The CDR3 has 16 amino acids. The CDR3: CASSSGSKQNTGELFF. CDR3 nucleotide sequence: TGTGCCAGCAGCTCAGGGAGTAAGCAGAACACCGGGGAGCTGTTTTTT.

Sample share makes this clonotype medium-sized. The junction departs from the called germline gene at one end, perhaps through a read error. The genes are TRBV7-8 and TRBJ2-1; D possibly matches TRBD1 or TRBD2 (5 bases each). CDR3 length: 15 amino acids. Germline V gene lookup returns CDR1 SGHVS and CDR2 FQNEAQ. The CDR3 sequence: CASSRDRSSYNEQFF. CDR3 bases: TGTGCCAGCAGCCGGGACCGGAGCTCCTACAATGAGCAGTTTTTC. Variable domain in full (rest from reference TRBV7-8 and TRBJ2-1): GAGVSQSPRYKVAKRGQDVALRCDPISGHVSLFWYQQALGQGPEFLTYFQNEAQLDKSGLPSDRFFAERPEGSVSTLKIQRTQQEDSAVYLCASSRDRSSYNEQFFGPGTRLTVL.

With regard to this clonotype: At one boundary the junction diverges from the germline segment, which might be a read error. J is TRBJ2-5 and V is TRBV20-1, with D possibly matching TRBD2 (6 bases). The CDR3 contains 16 residues. CDR1 is DFQATT, CDR2 SNEGSKA, per germline (reference sequence). CDR3 DNA sequence: TGCAGTGCTAGGCTTTTGGGTAGCGGAGATCAAGAGGCCCAGTACTTC. It codes for CSARLLGSGDQEAQYF.

In this sample, this clonotype is medium-sized. J is TRBJ2-7 and V is TRBV6-5; weak D call: TRBD2 (5 bases). V gave up 2 bases and J gave up 1 base, with 12 bases separating them. This CDR3 is built from 15 residues. The germline V gene has CDR1 MNHEY and CDR2 SVGAGI. The CDR3 reads CASSYRGQVSYEQYF. Here the CDR3 DNA reads TGTGCCAGCAGTTACCGAGGGCAGGTATCCTACGAGCAGTACTTC.

This clonotype is large. The chain has TRBV27 and TRBJ1-1, with 7 bases matching TRBD1. This CDR3 has 12 amino acids. CDR1 and CDR2 (germline): MNHEY, SMNVEV (reference sequence). After removal of 4 bases from V and 7 bases from J, the junction contained 3 bases not matched to a gene. The CDR3 DNA sequence: TGTGCCAGCAGTTCAGGGGGGAATGAAGCTTTCTTT. This gives the protein CASSSGGNEAFF.

On this clonotype itself: Germline is not matched at one junction end, which may reflect a read error. This chain links TRBV29-1 with TRBJ2-2; 8 bases agree with TRBD1. The CDR3 contains 13 residues. Germline loops: CDR1 SQVTM, CDR2 ANQGSEA. CDR3 sequence: CSVDRENTWELFF. The DNA of the CDR3 is TGCAGCGTGGACAGGGAAAACACCTGGGAGCTGTTTTTT.

Only a few counts were recorded for this clonotype. CDR3 sequence (DNA): TGCAGCGTTGGCGGATCCTACGAGCAGTACTTC. Translated: CSVGGSYEQYF. The chain recombines TRBV29-1 with TRBJ2-7; D not certain. From germline, CDR1 is SQVTM and CDR2 ANQGSEA. The CDR3 runs 11 residues. V was pared by 4 bases and J by 1 base, with 5 bases between.

By share, this clonotype ranks as medium-sized (0.01 to 0.1%). The chain employs TRBV11-2 and TRBJ1-2; no definite D call. Germline lookup yields CDR1 SGHAT and CDR2 FQNNGV. V shed 6 bases and J shed 3 bases, with 17 bases lying between them. This CDR3 comprises 15 residues. The CDR3 is CASSLRVGFDYGYTF. For the CDR3, the DNA is TGTGCCAGCAGTCTGAGGGTGGGGTTCGACTATGGCTACACCTTC.

In this sample, this clonotype is large. The genes are TRBV19 and TRBJ1-1; no firm D call. The CDR3 is 12 amino acids. Germline V gene data show CDR1 as LNHDA and CDR2 as SQIVND (reference sequence). V was shortened by 1 base and J by 5 bases, with 5 bases between the two germline ends. The CDR3 DNA follows: TGTGCCAGTAGTATAGGGAGGACTGAAGCTTTCTTT. Encoded protein: CASSIGRTEAFF.